This TCR beta chain was found in a study of blood T cell repertoires in COVID-19. Clones were read by immunoSEQ multiplex PCR, and TCRdb kept only the in-frame ones, dropping some. This repertoire shows about 110,000 clones, around 83% found once; its top ten account for more than 4%. The V gene's germline CDR1 is MNHNY and CDR2 SVGAGI (reference sequence). The V gene end was trimmed by 5 bases and the J gene end by 3 bases; junction bases not matched to a gene: 10. This CDR3 region has 16 residues. This TCR derives from a man aged 65 to 79 with acute or convalescent COVID-19. This rearrangement joins TRBV6-6 to TRBJ1-2; 9 nucleotides agree with TRBD1. The sequencing sample was made of peripheral blood. CDR3 in amino acids: CASSISGTGTYYGYTF. For the CDR3, the DNA is TGTGCCAGCAGTATCTCCGGGACAGGGACCTACTATGGCTACACCTTC.